The rows below give T cell receptor beta chains drawn from one sample of a study of shared clonotypes between healthy human individuals. Some clones are missing from TCRdb's copy, which holds only in-frame ones; the method was immunoSEQ multiplex PCR. Found here are over a million clones, 98% of them singletons; the top ten hold about 0.45%. The sample consisted of naive CD4+ T cells sorted from blood. The receptors originated from a man under 40 in good health. Both conserved end residues are part of each CDR3. Fields, in order: CDR3 protein, V gene, clone size, J gene, D gene. D genes are given only for firm matches. Clone sizes are given selectively: once, few, many, or a class where the clone is expanded.

CDR3aa: CATSSDLTSGRTGEQFF; v_gene: TRBV15; abundance: .; j_gene: TRBJ2-1; d_gene: TRBD2
CDR3aa: CASGLDRLNSNQPQHF; v_gene: TRBV12-5; abundance: few; j_gene: TRBJ1-5; d_gene: .
CDR3aa: CASSPAAGITSTDTQYF; v_gene: TRBV5-4; abundance: .; j_gene: TRBJ2-3; d_gene: .
CDR3aa: CASPLQGTSGNNEQFF; v_gene: TRBV28; abundance: once; j_gene: TRBJ2-1; d_gene: TRBD2
CDR3aa: CASSLNLPVMNTGELFF; v_gene: TRBV5-1; abundance: .; j_gene: TRBJ2-2; d_gene: .
CDR3aa: CASTERDFSDGYTF; v_gene: TRBV2; abundance: .; j_gene: TRBJ1-2; d_gene: .
CDR3aa: CASSQWLAGGSGANVLTF; v_gene: TRBV4-3; abundance: .; j_gene: TRBJ2-6; d_gene: TRBD2
CDR3aa: CASSTQGGNTEAFF; v_gene: TRBV5-1; abundance: .; j_gene: TRBJ1-1; d_gene: TRBD1
CDR3aa: CASSVWGSSTQVGKNIQYF; v_gene: TRBV2; abundance: once; j_gene: TRBJ2-4; d_gene: .
CDR3aa: CASSLIGYEQYF; v_gene: TRBV5-1; abundance: .; j_gene: TRBJ2-7; d_gene: .
CDR3aa: CASSGRGQGGHEQYF; v_gene: TRBV11-2; abundance: .; j_gene: TRBJ2-7; d_gene: TRBD1
CDR3aa: CASSTGTSGYTDTQYF; v_gene: TRBV5-1; abundance: .; j_gene: TRBJ2-3; d_gene: TRBD2
CDR3aa: CASSKDRVGYGYTF; v_gene: TRBV5-5; abundance: once; j_gene: TRBJ1-2; d_gene: TRBD1
CDR3aa: CASSPQVEGIQYF; v_gene: TRBV9; abundance: .; j_gene: TRBJ2-4; d_gene: .
CDR3aa: CASSEYLAGGYNEQFF; v_gene: TRBV25-1; abundance: .; j_gene: TRBJ2-1; d_gene: TRBD2
CDR3aa: CASSLDPGNSGNTIYF; v_gene: TRBV5-5; abundance: .; j_gene: TRBJ1-3; d_gene: .
CDR3aa: CASRRDFNEQFF; v_gene: TRBV5-1; abundance: .; j_gene: TRBJ2-1; d_gene: .
CDR3aa: CAISKQGKGNNEQFF; v_gene: TRBV10-3; abundance: .; j_gene: TRBJ2-1; d_gene: TRBD1
CDR3aa: CASSRDGSYSNQPQHF; v_gene: TRBV5-8; abundance: .; j_gene: TRBJ1-5; d_gene: .
CDR3aa: CASSASNTEAFF; v_gene: TRBV10-1; abundance: .; j_gene: TRBJ1-1; d_gene: .
CDR3aa: CASSLRQGAYTIYF; v_gene: TRBV7-2; abundance: .; j_gene: TRBJ1-3; d_gene: TRBD1
CDR3aa: CASSVDSSSTYEQYF; v_gene: TRBV9; abundance: .; j_gene: TRBJ2-7; d_gene: .
CDR3aa: CASSLSGAASYNEQFF; v_gene: TRBV27; abundance: once; j_gene: TRBJ2-1; d_gene: .
CDR3aa: CASSQDGGRHTEAFF; v_gene: TRBV4-1; abundance: .; j_gene: TRBJ1-1; d_gene: .
CDR3aa: CASSLMGPSSSYNEQFF; v_gene: TRBV7-3; abundance: .; j_gene: TRBJ2-1; d_gene: .
CDR3aa: CASSRPGQGFSEQYF; v_gene: TRBV5-1; abundance: .; j_gene: TRBJ2-7; d_gene: TRBD1
CDR3aa: CAISPGQPGYGYTF; v_gene: TRBV10-3; abundance: .; j_gene: TRBJ1-2; d_gene: TRBD1
CDR3aa: CASKSTDTQYF; v_gene: TRBV9; abundance: .; j_gene: TRBJ2-3; d_gene: .
CDR3aa: CASNKPPSDYEQYF; v_gene: TRBV6-6; abundance: .; j_gene: TRBJ2-7; d_gene: .
CDR3aa: CASSQTQGSQYF; v_gene: TRBV7-2; abundance: .; j_gene: TRBJ2-7; d_gene: TRBD1
CDR3aa: CAWGLAGVFVGEQFF; v_gene: TRBV30; abundance: .; j_gene: TRBJ2-1; d_gene: TRBD2
CDR3aa: CASREASSWGNTIYF; v_gene: TRBV11-2; abundance: .; j_gene: TRBJ1-3; d_gene: .
CDR3aa: CAISGGGSSYEQYF; v_gene: TRBV10-3; abundance: .; j_gene: TRBJ2-7; d_gene: TRBD2
CDR3aa: CAWSGLGGKSTEAFF; v_gene: TRBV30; abundance: once; j_gene: TRBJ1-1; d_gene: .
CDR3aa: CASSAQVPEGVQYF; v_gene: TRBV18; abundance: .; j_gene: TRBJ2-7; d_gene: .
CDR3aa: CASSLAGRSDQPQHF; v_gene: TRBV7-2; abundance: .; j_gene: TRBJ1-5; d_gene: .
CDR3aa: CASSPMGGSNEQYF; v_gene: TRBV11-2; abundance: .; j_gene: TRBJ2-7; d_gene: .
CDR3aa: CASRGLGNNEKLFF; v_gene: TRBV2; abundance: .; j_gene: TRBJ1-4; d_gene: .
CDR3aa: CASSLNSGARYNEQFF; v_gene: TRBV5-4; abundance: .; j_gene: TRBJ2-1; d_gene: TRBD2
CDR3aa: CASSGPGGSNQPQHF; v_gene: TRBV2; abundance: once; j_gene: TRBJ1-5; d_gene: .
CDR3aa: CASSLGPSDRPLIDYTF; v_gene: TRBV5-1; abundance: once; j_gene: TRBJ1-2; d_gene: .
CDR3aa: CASSPRDRVGYEQYF; v_gene: TRBV2; abundance: .; j_gene: TRBJ2-7; d_gene: TRBD1
CDR3aa: CASSLGVTGLEAFF; v_gene: TRBV7-9; abundance: .; j_gene: TRBJ1-1; d_gene: .
CDR3aa: CATSLGTAGTGELFF; v_gene: TRBV15; abundance: .; j_gene: TRBJ2-2; d_gene: .
CDR3aa: CSVVVGTGYIEKLFF; v_gene: TRBV29-1; abundance: .; j_gene: TRBJ1-4; d_gene: TRBD1
CDR3aa: CASSLDNRSGQVPPDTQYF; v_gene: TRBV5-1; abundance: .; j_gene: TRBJ2-3; d_gene: TRBD1
CDR3aa: CASSTGVNYGYTF; v_gene: TRBV5-1; abundance: once; j_gene: TRBJ1-2; d_gene: .
CDR3aa: CASSVSGSGDTYNEQFF; v_gene: TRBV9; abundance: once; j_gene: TRBJ2-1; d_gene: .
CDR3aa: CASSPRLHSNQPQHF; v_gene: TRBV7-8; abundance: .; j_gene: TRBJ1-5; d_gene: .
CDR3aa: CASSLRQGNQPQHF; v_gene: TRBV7-2; abundance: .; j_gene: TRBJ1-5; d_gene: .
CDR3aa: CASSLAGAVQSEQFF; v_gene: TRBV5-1; abundance: .; j_gene: TRBJ2-1; d_gene: .
CDR3aa: CSVLRGENIQYF; v_gene: TRBV29-1; abundance: .; j_gene: TRBJ2-4; d_gene: .